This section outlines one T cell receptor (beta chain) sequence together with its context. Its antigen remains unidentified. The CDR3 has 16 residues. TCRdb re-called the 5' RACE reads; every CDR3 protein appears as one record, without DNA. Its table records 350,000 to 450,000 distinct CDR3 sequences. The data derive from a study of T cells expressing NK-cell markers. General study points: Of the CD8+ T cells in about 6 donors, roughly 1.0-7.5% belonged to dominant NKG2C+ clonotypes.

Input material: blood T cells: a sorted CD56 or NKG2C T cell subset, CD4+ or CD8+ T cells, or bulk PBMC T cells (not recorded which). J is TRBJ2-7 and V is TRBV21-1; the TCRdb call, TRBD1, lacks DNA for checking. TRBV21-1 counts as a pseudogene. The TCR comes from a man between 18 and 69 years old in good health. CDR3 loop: CARATPNYRGGYEQYF.